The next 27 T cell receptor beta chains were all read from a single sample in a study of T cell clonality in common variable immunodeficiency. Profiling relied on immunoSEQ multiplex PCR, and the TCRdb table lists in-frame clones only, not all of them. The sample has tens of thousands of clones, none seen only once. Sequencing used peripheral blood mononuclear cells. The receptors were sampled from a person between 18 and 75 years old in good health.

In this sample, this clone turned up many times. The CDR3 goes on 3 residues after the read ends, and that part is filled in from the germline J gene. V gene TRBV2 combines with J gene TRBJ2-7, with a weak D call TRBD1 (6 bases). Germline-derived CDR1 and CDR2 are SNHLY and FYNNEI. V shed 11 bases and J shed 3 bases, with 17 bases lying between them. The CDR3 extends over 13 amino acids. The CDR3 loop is CAGSGQTVYEQYF. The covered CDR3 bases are TGTGCCGGATCAGGACAGACAGTCTACGAG.

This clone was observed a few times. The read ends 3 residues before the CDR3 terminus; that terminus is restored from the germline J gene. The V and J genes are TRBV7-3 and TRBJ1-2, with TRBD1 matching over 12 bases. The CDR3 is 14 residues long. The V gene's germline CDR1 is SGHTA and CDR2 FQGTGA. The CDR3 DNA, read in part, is TGTGCCAGCAGACCCGGGACAGGGGGCTACGAC. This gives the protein CASRPGTGGYD. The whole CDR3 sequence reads CASRPGTGGYDYTF.

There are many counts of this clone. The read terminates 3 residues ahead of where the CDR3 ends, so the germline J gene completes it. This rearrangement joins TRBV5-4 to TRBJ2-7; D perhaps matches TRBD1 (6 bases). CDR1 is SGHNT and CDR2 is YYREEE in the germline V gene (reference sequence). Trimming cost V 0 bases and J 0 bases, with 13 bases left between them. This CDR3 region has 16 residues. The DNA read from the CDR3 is TGTGCCAGCAGCTTGGAGGGGGTAACAGGCTCCTACGAG. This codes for CASSLEGVTGSYE. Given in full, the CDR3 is CASSLEGVTGSYEQYF.

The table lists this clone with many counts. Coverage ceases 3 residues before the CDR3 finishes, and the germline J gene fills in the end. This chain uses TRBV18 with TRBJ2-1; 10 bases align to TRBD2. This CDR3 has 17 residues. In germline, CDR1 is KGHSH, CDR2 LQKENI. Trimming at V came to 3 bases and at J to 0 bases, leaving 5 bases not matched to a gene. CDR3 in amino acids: CASSPKREGSSYNEQFF. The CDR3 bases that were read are TGTGCCAGCTCACCTAAGCGGGAGGGTAGCTCCTACAATGAG.

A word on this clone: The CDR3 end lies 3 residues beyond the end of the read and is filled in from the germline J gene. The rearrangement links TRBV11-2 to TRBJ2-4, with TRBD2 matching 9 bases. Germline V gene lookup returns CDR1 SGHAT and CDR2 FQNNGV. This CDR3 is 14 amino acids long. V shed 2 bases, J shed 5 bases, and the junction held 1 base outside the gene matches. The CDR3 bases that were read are TGTGCCAGCAGCTTATCTAGCGGGGAAAACATT. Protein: CASSLSSGENI. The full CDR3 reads CASSLSSGENIQYF.

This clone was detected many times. CDR3 region: CASRAGGPYNEQFF. The CDR3 DNA, read in part, is TGTGCCAGCCGAGCGGGAGGGCCTTACAATGAG. The rearrangement links TRBV2 to TRBJ2-1; 10 bases line up with TRBD2. The CDR3 end is not reached by the read, which stops 3 residues before it; the germline J gene fills it in. Germline V gene data show CDR1 as SNHLY and CDR2 as FYNNEI. The J segment lost 4 bases and the V segment lost 8 bases, leaving 5 bases of the junction unmatched. CDR3 size: 14 residues.

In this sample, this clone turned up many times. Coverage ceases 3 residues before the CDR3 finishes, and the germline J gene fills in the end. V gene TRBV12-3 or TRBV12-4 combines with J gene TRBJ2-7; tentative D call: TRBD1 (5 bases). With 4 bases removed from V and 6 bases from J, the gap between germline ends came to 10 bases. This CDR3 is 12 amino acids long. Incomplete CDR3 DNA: TGTGCCAGCAGTTCCGACAGTTTCGAG. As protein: CASSSDSFE. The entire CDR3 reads CASSSDSFEQYF.

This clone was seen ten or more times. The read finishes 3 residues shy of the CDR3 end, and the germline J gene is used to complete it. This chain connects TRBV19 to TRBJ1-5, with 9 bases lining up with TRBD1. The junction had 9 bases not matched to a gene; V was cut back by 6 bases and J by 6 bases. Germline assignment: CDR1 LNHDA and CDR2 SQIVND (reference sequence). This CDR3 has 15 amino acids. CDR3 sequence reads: CASRTGQGNSQPQHF. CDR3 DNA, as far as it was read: TGTGCCAGTAGAACGGGACAGGGTAACTCTCAGCCC.

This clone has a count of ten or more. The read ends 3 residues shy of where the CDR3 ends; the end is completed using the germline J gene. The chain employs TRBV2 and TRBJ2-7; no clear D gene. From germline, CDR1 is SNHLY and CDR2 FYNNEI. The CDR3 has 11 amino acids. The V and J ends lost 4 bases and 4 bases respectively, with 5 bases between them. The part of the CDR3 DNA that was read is TGTGCCAGCAGTGTCAGTTACGAG. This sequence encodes CASSVSYE. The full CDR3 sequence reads CASSVSYEQYF.

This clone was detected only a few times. The CDR3: CASSPLHRPPGTDTQYF. CDR3 DNA, as far as it was read: TGTGCCAGCTCACCTCTGCACAGGCCACCCGGCACAGATACG. The chain is built from TRBV18 and TRBJ2-3; perhaps TRBD1 as D (5 bases). The observed sequence ends 3 residues before the CDR3 terminus, with the missing tail filled in from the germline J gene. Trimming took off 3 bases at V and 1 base at J, with 17 bases between the two ends. Germline loops: CDR1 KGHSH, CDR2 LQKENI. This CDR3 is 17 amino acids long.

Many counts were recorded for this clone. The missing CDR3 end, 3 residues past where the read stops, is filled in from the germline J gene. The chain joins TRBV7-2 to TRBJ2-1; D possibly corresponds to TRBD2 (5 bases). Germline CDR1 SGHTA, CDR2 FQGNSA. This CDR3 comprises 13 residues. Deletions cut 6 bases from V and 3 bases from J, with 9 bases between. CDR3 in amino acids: CASSPRGYNEQFF. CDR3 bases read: TGTGCCAGCAGTCCTCGGGGCTACAATGAG.

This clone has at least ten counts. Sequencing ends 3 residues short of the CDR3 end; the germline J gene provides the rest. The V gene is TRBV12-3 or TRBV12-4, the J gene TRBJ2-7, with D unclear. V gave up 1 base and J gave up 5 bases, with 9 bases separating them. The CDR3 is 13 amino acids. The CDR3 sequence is CASSLGRANEQYF. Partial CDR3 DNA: TGTGCCAGCAGTTTAGGAAGAGCAAACGAG.

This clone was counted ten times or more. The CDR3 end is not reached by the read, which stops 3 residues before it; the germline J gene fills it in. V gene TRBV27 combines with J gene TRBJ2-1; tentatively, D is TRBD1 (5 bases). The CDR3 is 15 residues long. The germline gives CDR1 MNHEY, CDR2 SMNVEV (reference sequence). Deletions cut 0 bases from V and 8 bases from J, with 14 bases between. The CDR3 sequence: CASSLSRAGFDEQFF. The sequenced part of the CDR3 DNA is TGTGCCAGCAGTTTATCCCGAGCAGGGTTCGATGAG.

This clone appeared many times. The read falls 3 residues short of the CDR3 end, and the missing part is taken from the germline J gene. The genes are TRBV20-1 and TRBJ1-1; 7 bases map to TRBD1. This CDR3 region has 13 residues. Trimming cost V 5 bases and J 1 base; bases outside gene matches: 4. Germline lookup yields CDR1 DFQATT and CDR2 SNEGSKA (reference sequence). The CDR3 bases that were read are TGCAGTGCTTGCCGGGACAGGAACACTGAA. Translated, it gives CSACRDRNTE. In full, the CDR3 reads CSACRDRNTEAFF.

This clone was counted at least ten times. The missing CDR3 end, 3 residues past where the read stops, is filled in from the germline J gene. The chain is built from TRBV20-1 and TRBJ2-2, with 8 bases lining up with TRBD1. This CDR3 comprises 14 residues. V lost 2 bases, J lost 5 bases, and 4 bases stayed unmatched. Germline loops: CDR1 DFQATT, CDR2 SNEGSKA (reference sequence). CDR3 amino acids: CSARHRGRTGELFF. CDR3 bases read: TGCAGTGCTAGACACAGGGGGAGAACCGGGGAG.

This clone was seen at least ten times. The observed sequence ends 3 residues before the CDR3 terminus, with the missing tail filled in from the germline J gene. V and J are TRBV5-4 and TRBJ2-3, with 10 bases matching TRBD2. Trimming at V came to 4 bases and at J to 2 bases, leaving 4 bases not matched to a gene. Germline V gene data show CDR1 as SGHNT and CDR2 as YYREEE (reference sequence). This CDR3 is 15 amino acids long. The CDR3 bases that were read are TGTGCCAGCAGCGCAGGGACTAGCGACACAGATACG. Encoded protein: CASSAGTSDTDT. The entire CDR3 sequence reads CASSAGTSDTDTQYF.

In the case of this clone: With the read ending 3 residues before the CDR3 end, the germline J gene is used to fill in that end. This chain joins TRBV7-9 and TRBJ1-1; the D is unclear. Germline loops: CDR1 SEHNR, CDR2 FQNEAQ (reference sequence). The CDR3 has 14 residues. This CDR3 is CASSTSTNSYEAFF. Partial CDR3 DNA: TGTGCCAGCAGTACCTCGACAAACTCCTACGAG.

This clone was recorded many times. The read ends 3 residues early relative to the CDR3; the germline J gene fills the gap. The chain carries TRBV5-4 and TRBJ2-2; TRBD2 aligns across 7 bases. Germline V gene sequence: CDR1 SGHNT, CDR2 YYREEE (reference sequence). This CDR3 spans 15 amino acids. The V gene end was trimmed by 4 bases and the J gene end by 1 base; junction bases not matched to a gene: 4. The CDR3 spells CASSRSGKNTGELFF. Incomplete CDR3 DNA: TGTGCCAGCAGCCGGAGCGGGAAGAACACCGGGGAG.

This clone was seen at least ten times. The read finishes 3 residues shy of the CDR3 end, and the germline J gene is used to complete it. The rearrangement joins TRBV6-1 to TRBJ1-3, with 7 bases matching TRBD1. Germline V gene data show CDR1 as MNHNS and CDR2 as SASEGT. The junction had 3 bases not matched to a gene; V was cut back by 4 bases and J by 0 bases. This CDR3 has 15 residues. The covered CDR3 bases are TGTGCCAGCAGTGGGCGACAGGGCTCTGGAAACACC. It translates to CASSGRQGSGNT. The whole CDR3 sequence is CASSGRQGSGNTIYF.

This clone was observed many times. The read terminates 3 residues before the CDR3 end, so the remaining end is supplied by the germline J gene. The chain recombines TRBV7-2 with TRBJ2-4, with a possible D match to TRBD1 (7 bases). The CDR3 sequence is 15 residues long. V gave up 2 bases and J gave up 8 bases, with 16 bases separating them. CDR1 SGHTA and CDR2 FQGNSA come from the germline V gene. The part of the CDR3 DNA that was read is TGTGCCAGCAGCTTACGAGGGGGCAGGGGGGACATT. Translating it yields CASSLRGGRGDI. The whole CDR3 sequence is CASSLRGGRGDIQYF.

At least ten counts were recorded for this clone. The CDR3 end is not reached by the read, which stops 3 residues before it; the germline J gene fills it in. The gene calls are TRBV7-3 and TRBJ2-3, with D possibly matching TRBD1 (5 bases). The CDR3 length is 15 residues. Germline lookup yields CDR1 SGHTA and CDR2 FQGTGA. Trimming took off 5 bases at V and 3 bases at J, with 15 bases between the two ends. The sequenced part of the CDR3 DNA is TGTGCCAGCAGCGAACAACCGTCAGGGACAGATACG. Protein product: CASSEQPSGTDT. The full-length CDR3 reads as CASSEQPSGTDTQYF.

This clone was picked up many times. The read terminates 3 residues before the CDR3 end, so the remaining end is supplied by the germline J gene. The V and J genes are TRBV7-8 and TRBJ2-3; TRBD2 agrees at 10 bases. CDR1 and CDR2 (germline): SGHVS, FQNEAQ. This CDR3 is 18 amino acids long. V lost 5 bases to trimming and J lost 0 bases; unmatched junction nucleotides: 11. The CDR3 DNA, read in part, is TGTGCCAGCAGCGTCGGGACTAGCGCCATAAAAAGCACAGATACG. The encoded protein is CASSVGTSAIKSTDT. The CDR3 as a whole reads CASSVGTSAIKSTDTQYF. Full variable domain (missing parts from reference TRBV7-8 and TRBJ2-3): GAGVSQSPRYKVAKRGQDVALRCDPISGHVSLFWYQQALGQGPEFLTYFQNEAQLDKSGLPSDRFFAERPEGSVSTLKIQRTQQEDSAVYLCASSVGTSAIKSTDTQYFGPGTRLTVL.

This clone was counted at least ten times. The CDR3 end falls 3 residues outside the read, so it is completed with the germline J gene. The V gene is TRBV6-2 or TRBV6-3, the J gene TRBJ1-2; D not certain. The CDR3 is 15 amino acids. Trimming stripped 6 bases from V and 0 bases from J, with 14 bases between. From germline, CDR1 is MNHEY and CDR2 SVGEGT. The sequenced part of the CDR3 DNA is TGTGCCAGCAGCCGGCACAGATTCCCTAACTATGGC. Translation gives CASSRHRFPNYG. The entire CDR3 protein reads CASSRHRFPNYGYTF.

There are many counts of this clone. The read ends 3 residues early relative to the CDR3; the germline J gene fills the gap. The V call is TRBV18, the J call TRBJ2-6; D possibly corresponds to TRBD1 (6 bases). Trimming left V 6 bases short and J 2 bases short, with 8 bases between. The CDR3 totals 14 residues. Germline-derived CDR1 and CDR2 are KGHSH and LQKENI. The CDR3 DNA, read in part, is TGTGCCAGCTCCCAGGGGACTGGGGCCAACGTC. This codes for CASSQGTGANV. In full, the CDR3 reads CASSQGTGANVLTF.

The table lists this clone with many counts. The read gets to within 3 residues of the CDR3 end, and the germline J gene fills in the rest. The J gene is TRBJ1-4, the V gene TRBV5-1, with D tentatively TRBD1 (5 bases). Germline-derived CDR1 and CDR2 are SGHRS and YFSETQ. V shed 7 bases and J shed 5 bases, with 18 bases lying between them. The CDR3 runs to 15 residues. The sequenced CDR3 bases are TGCGCCAGCGCCCCCATAGGGGCTGCAAATGAAAAA. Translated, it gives CASAPIGAANEK. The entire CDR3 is CASAPIGAANEKLFF.

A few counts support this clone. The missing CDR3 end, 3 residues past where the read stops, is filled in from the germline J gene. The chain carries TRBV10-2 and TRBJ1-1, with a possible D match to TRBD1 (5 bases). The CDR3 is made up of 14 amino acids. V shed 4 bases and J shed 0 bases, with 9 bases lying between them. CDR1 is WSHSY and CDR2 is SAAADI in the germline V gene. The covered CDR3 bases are TGCGCCAGCAGTGGCAACAGGATGAACACTGAA. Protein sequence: CASSGNRMNTE. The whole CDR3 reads CASSGNRMNTEAFF.

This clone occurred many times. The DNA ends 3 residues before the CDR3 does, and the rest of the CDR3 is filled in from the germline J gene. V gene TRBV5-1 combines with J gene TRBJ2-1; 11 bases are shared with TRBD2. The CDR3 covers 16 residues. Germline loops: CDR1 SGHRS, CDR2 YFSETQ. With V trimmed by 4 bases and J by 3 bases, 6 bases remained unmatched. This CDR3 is CASSGGTSGYYNEQFF. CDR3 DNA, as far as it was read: TGCGCCAGCAGCGGAGGGACTAGCGGATACTACAATGAG.